The 29 T cell receptor beta chains listed next were all sequenced from one sample in a study of blood T cell repertoires in COVID-19. The method was immunoSEQ multiplex PCR; TCRdb's version includes in-frame clones alone and lacks a portion of them. The table has over 450,000 clones, around 90% seen once. The sequenced material came from peripheral blood. Receptors were obtained from a woman aged 50 to 65 with COVID-19, enrolled during active disease.

The J gene is TRBJ2-5, the V gene TRBV19, with TRBD2 matching 9 bases. Germline lookup yields CDR1 LNHDA and CDR2 SQIVND (reference sequence). V dropped 3 bases and J dropped 1; count of bases not matched to a gene: 9. The CDR3 sequence is 17 residues long. The DNA for the CDR3 is TGTGCCAGTAGTATCCTGATCGCTAGCGGGGCCCAAGAGACCCAGTACTTC. Translating it yields CASSILIASGAQETQYF.

The DNA for the CDR3 is TGCAGTGCTAGTTTCGGGGGGTACCAAGAGACCCAGTACTTC. It is translated as CSASFGGYQETQYF. This chain uses TRBV20-1 with TRBJ2-5; 7 nucleotides align to TRBD2. Trimming took 3 bases from V and 0 from J; bases not matched to a gene: 4. The CDR3 sequence is 14 residues long. Germline V gene lookup returns CDR1 DFQATT and CDR2 SNEGSKA (reference sequence).

The chain recombines TRBV12-5 with TRBJ1-3; the D is unclear. V was pared by 0 bases and J by 2 bases, with 8 bases between. The CDR3 runs 15 residues. The germline V gene encodes CDR1 LGHNT and CDR2 FRNRAP. The CDR3 protein is CASGLVLSPGNTIYF. The DNA for the CDR3 is TGTGCTAGTGGTTTGGTACTGAGCCCTGGAAACACCATATATTTT.

The DNA for the CDR3 is TGTGCCAGCTCAAAACTAATAGGACAGGGTGTCTCACCCCTCCACTTT. Amino acids: CASSKLIGQGVSPLHF. J is TRBJ1-6 and V is TRBV27; TRBD1 aligns across 8 bases. This CDR3 is built from 16 residues. V lost 8 bases, J lost 10 bases, and 16 bases stayed unmatched. Germline values: CDR1 MNHEY, CDR2 SMNVEV (reference sequence).

The rearrangement joins TRBV29-1 to TRBJ1-1; 7 nucleotides match TRBD1. This CDR3 region has 12 residues. Germline V gives CDR1 SQVTM, CDR2 ANQGSEA. The CDR3 nucleotides read TGCAGTGGCGGGGACAGCGGAACTGAAGCTTTCTTT. Translated, it gives CSGGDSGTEAFF.

This chain connects TRBV30 to TRBJ1-5; D unresolved. The CDR3 has 14 residues. From germline, CDR1 is GTSNPN and CDR2 SVGIG (reference sequence). V lost 0 bases and J lost 4, with 10 bases in between. The CDR3 region has the DNA TGTGCCTGGAGTGTGGGGAGGGAAAATCAGCCCCAGCATTTT. This codes for CAWSVGRENQPQHF.

The chain uses TRBV7-9 and TRBJ2-2; TRBD1 might be the D (5 bases). Germline CDR1 and CDR2: SEHNR and FQNEAQ (reference sequence). V lost 5 bases and J lost 1, with 11 bases in between. The CDR3 is made up of 15 amino acids. This CDR3 reads CASSLRQLNTGELFF. CDR3 nucleotide sequence: TGTGCCAGCAGCCTCAGACAGCTGAACACCGGGGAGCTGTTTTTT. Full variable domain (missing parts from reference TRBV7-9 and TRBJ2-2): DTGVSQNPRHKITKRGQNVTFRCDPISEHNRLYWYRQTLGQGPEFLTYFQNEAQLEKSRLLSDRFSAERPKGSFSTLEIQRTEQGDSAMYLCASSLRQLNTGELFFGEGSRLTVL.

V and J are TRBV10-2 and TRBJ2-3; perhaps TRBD1 as D (5 bases). The ends were cut back, 7 bases at V and 2 bases at J, with 16 bases in the middle. The length of the CDR3 is 15 residues. From germline, CDR1 is WSHSY and CDR2 SAAADI. CDR3 bases: TGCGCCAGCACGGACACCCCAGCCACCACAGATACGCAGTATTTT. This sequence encodes CASTDTPATTDTQYF.

The genes are TRBV3-1 (or the pseudogene TRBV3-2) and TRBJ2-1; TRBD2 agrees at 9 bases. J was trimmed by 0 bases and V by 0 bases; bases with no gene match: 9. Per germline, CDR1 LGHDT and CDR2 YNNKEL (reference sequence). CDR3 length: 19 residues. The CDR3: CASSQEPGLAIPSYNEQFF. Here the CDR3 DNA reads TGTGCCAGCAGCCAAGAGCCGGGACTAGCTATCCCCTCCTACAATGAGCAGTTCTTC.

The rearrangement joins TRBV7-9 to TRBJ1-4; perhaps TRBD1 as D (6 bases). CDR3 length: 14 amino acids. Germline lookup yields CDR1 SEHNR and CDR2 FQNEAQ (reference sequence). Trimming pared 0 bases from V and 7 bases from J, leaving 9 bases between. This chain's CDR3 is CASSLAQGIEKLFF. CDR3 coding DNA: TGTGCCAGCAGCTTAGCACAGGGCATTGAAAAACTGTTTTTT. The whole variable domain, filled in from reference TRBV7-9 and TRBJ1-4, reads DTGVSQNPRHKITKRGQNVTFRCDPISEHNRLYWYRQTLGQGPEFLTYFQNEAQLEKSRLLSDRFSAERPKGSFSTLEIQRTEQGDSAMYLCASSLAQGIEKLFFGSGTQLSVL.

In its sample, this clone was seen once. The chain uses TRBV9 and TRBJ2-3, with TRBD2 matching 8 bases. Germline lookup yields CDR1 SGDLS and CDR2 YYNGEE. CDR3 size: 19 residues. The V segment lost 0 bases and the J segment 2 bases; nucleotides outside the gene matches: 14. CDR3 nucleotide sequence: TGTGCCAGCAGCGTAGAGGTGGGGGCGGCGGGGGGACCCACAGATACGCAGTATTTT. This translates into CASSVEVGAAGGPTDTQYF. The full variable domain, rest sourced from reference TRBV9 and TRBJ2-3, is DSGVTQTPKHLITATGQRVTLRCSPRSGDLSVYWYQQSLDQGLQFLIQYYNGEERAKGNILERFSAQQFPDLHSELNLSSLELGDSALYFCASSVEVGAAGGPTDTQYFGPGTRLTVL.

V is TRBV3-1 (or the pseudogene TRBV3-2) and J is TRBJ2-3, with TRBD2 identical over 10 bases. In germline, CDR1 is LGHDT, CDR2 YNNKEL (reference sequence). The CDR3 extends over 17 amino acids. V dropped 4 bases and J dropped 0; count of bases not matched to a gene: 7. CDR3 bases: TGTGCCAGCAGCCCTCGGACTAGCGGAGCTAGCACAGATACGCAGTATTTT. It codes for CASSPRTSGASTDTQYF.

This clone has only one observation. This chain links TRBV13 with TRBJ1-3; D ambiguous. The ends were cut back, 5 bases at V and 9 bases at J, with 14 bases in the middle. This CDR3 is built from 13 residues. CDR1 and CDR2 from the germline V gene are PRHDT and FYEKMQ (reference sequence). The CDR3 bases are TGTGCCAGCAGCCGCGGGTCGAGCAGCACCATATATTTT. Translation: CASSRGSSSTIYF.

The chain links TRBV19 to TRBJ1-1; weak D call: TRBD1 (5 bases). V was pared by 3 bases and J by 4 bases, with 18 bases between. The germline V gene has CDR1 LNHDA and CDR2 SQIVND (reference sequence). The CDR3 contains 16 residues. CDR3 coding DNA: TGTGCCAGTAGTATGATGTCGCGGCGGGGGACCACTGAAGCTTTCTTT. Its protein is CASSMMSRRGTTEAFF. The variable domain in full, with the rest retrieved from reference TRBV19 and TRBJ1-1, is DGGITQSPKYLFRKEGQNVTLSCEQNLNHDAMYWYRQDPGQGLRLIYYSQIVNDFQKGDIAEGYSVSREKKESFPLTVTSAQKNPTAFYLCASSMMSRRGTTEAFFGQGTRLTVV.

The V gene is TRBV29-1, the J gene TRBJ1-6, with D hard to call. Deletions cut 6 bases from V and 0 bases from J, with 6 bases between. This CDR3 comprises 13 residues. Germline loops: CDR1 SQVTM, CDR2 ANQGSEA. The CDR3 nucleotides are TGCAGCGTAACCAGCTCCTATAATTCACCCCTCCACTTT. Protein product: CSVTSSYNSPLHF.

This clone was observed a single time. The rearrangement uses TRBV20-1 and TRBJ2-5, with 8 bases identical to TRBD2. The CDR3 extends over 13 amino acids. V shed 3 bases and J 1 base; nucleotides not matched to a gene: 1. CDR1 is DFQATT and CDR2 is SNEGSKA in the germline V gene (reference sequence). The chain's CDR3 is CSASLAGQETQYF. The CDR3 DNA sequence: TGCAGTGCTAGTCTAGCGGGCCAAGAGACCCAGTACTTC.

The table lists this clone with a few counts. CDR3 in amino acids: CASSRRQGNYGYTF. The CDR3, as DNA: TGTGCCAGCAGCCGCCGACAGGGTAACTATGGCTACACCTTC. The V gene is TRBV6-6, the J gene TRBJ1-2; TRBD1 agrees at 7 bases. The CDR3 totals 14 residues. Germline assignment: CDR1 MNHNY and CDR2 SVGAGI (reference sequence). With V trimmed by 6 bases and J by 1 base, 5 bases remained unmatched.

V gene TRBV27 combines with J gene TRBJ1-2; 8 bases line up with TRBD1. V dropped 0 bases and J dropped 5; count of bases not matched to a gene: 2. This CDR3 is 14 amino acids long. Germline V gene sequence: CDR1 MNHEY, CDR2 SMNVEV (reference sequence). The CDR3 coding sequence is TGTGCCAGCAGTTTATCGAGACAGGGGTATGGCTACACCTTC. Protein: CASSLSRQGYGYTF.

The gene calls are TRBV19 and TRBJ2-7; the match to TRBD1 covers 7 bases. Germline V gene lookup returns CDR1 LNHDA and CDR2 SQIVND (reference sequence). Losses at the gene ends were 4 bases for V and 0 bases for J; bases not matched to a gene: 9. CDR3 length equals 16 residues. CDR3 bases: TGTGCCAGTAGTAGGAATACAGGGGAGACCTCCTACGAGCAGTACTTC. This sequence encodes CASSRNTGETSYEQYF.

This clone was detected only once. J is TRBJ1-5 and V is TRBV5-5; 7 positions match TRBD1. CDR3 length equals 14 residues. Germline CDR1 reads SGHKS; CDR2 reads YYEKEE (reference sequence). V gave up 0 bases and J gave up 7 bases; unmatched junction bases: 4. CDR3 protein: CASSLGAGGQPQHF. CDR3 bases: TGTGCCAGCAGCTTGGGAGCAGGGGGGCAGCCCCAGCATTTT.

V is TRBV24-1 and J is TRBJ2-1; possibly TRBD2 for D (5 bases). CDR3 length equals 16 residues. Germline-derived CDR1 and CDR2 are KGHDR and SFDVKD. V was shortened by 10 bases and J by 2 bases, with 20 bases between the two germline ends. CDR3 DNA sequence: TGTGCCACTTCCTTCGACGGACTGGGCACCTACAATGAGCAGTTCTTC. This encodes CATSFDGLGTYNEQFF.

V gene TRBV18 combines with J gene TRBJ2-5, with 10 bases lining up with TRBD1. The CDR3 consists of 15 residues. V shed 5 bases, J shed 7 bases, and the junction held 10 bases outside the gene matches. Germline V gene lookup returns CDR1 KGHSH and CDR2 LQKENI. The CDR3 is CASSARGTGEGTQYF. The CDR3, as DNA: TGTGCCAGCTCAGCCCGCGGGACAGGGGAAGGGACCCAGTACTTC.

The chain combines TRBV7-9 with TRBJ2-2; 7 bases agree with TRBD1. Germline values: CDR1 SEHNR, CDR2 FQNEAQ (reference sequence). Trimming at V came to 6 bases and at J to 3 bases, leaving 10 bases not matched to a gene. The CDR3 has 16 amino acids. The CDR3 region has the DNA TGTGCCAGCAGGAAATCGGGACAGTCATACACCGGGGAGCTGTTTTTT. As protein: CASRKSGQSYTGELFF.

V gene TRBV5-1 combines with J gene TRBJ2-2, with D tentatively TRBD2 (5 bases). The CDR3 length is 13 residues. The germline V and J ends were trimmed by 0 bases and 6 bases, with 6 bases remaining between them. CDR1 SGHRS and CDR2 YFSETQ come from the germline V gene. The CDR3, as DNA: TGCGCCAGCAGCTTGGGAGGGCCCGGGGAGCTGTTTTTT. Amino acids: CASSLGGPGELFF.

The V and J genes are TRBV10-2 and TRBJ1-5, with D maybe TRBD1 (6 bases). CDR1 is WSHSY and CDR2 is SAAADI in the germline V gene. The CDR3 is 13 residues long. Trimming removed 6 bases from V and 5 bases from J, with 11 bases in between. The CDR3 spells CASRDSYHQPQHF. CDR3 bases: TGCGCCAGCAGGGACAGTTACCATCAGCCCCAGCATTTT.

As for this clone: The junction departs from the called germline gene at one end, perhaps through a read error. This chain uses TRBV19 with TRBJ1-1; TRBD1 matches 8 bases. This CDR3 is 15 amino acids long. Germline V gene sequence: CDR1 LNHDA, CDR2 SQIVND (reference sequence). The CDR3 nucleotides are TGTGCCAGTATTATAACAGGGGGGAGAAGCACTGAAGCTTTCTTT. Its translation is CASIITGGRSTEAFF.

This clone has a handful of counts. At one of its ends the junction is not consistent with the germline gene, which may arise from a read error. The chain couples TRBV20-1 to TRBJ1-6, with D hard to call. Germline V gene data show CDR1 as DFQATT and CDR2 as SNEGSKA (reference sequence). CDR3 length: 11 amino acids. In DNA form, the CDR3 reads TGCATTGCTTTCCGTAATTCACCCCTCCACTTT. Protein sequence: CIAFRNSPLHF.

The J gene is TRBJ1-5, the V gene TRBV25-1, with D unresolved. Germline V gives CDR1 MGHDK, CDR2 SYGVNS. CDR3 length: 13 amino acids. V was pared by 6 bases and J by 5 bases, with 11 bases between. CDR3 residues: CASSSDGYQPQHF. As DNA, the CDR3 is TGTGCCAGCAGCAGCGATGGCTATCAGCCCCAGCATTTT.

The V call is TRBV10-3, the J call TRBJ1-1; D is perhaps TRBD1 (5 bases). V was shortened by 4 bases and J by 3 bases, with 9 bases between the two germline ends. Germline V CDR1 and CDR2: ENHRY, SYGVKD. The CDR3 consists of 13 residues. CDR3: CAISVGPDTEAFF. The CDR3 DNA is TGTGCCATCAGTGTGGGGCCAGACACTGAAGCTTTCTTT.